Listed here are 25 T cell receptor beta chains from one sample, sequenced in a study of CD8+CD57+ T cells in acquired aplastic anemia. Genomic DNA was employed as the template in profiling TCR beta VDJ and CDR3. TCRdb reprocessed the reads with MiXCR, giving one entry per CDR3 protein. Of about 420,000 distinct CDR3 sequences in the sample, about 70% were seen once. Sequenced input: sorted CD4+, CD8+, or CD8+CD57+ T cells (not recorded which) from PBMCs. The receptors were gathered from a human donor in good health, serving as a control.

V is TRBV19 and J is TRBJ1-2, with a possible D match to TRBD1 (6 bases). Trimming left V 5 bases short and J 3 bases short, with 16 bases between. This CDR3 has 15 residues. The V gene's germline CDR1 is LNHDA and CDR2 SQIVND (reference sequence). The CDR3 DNA reads as TGTGCCAGTAGTTTTCCAAGCAGGGGCGACTATGGCTACACCTTC. This translates into CASSFPSRGDYGYTF.

As for this clonotype: The CDR3 carries no conserved terminal phenylalanine or tryptophan, so it likely arises from a read error. The DNA is omitted, as the CDR3 cannot be located on it reliably, and the CDR3 follows TCRdb's listing. CDR3: CASRQGFGDMATQSFR. The V gene is TRBV2, the J gene TRBJ2-7; the listed D gene, TRBD1, was not tested against the DNA. CDR1 and CDR2 from the germline V gene are SNHLY and FYNNEI. The CDR3 comprises 16 residues, both ends counted.

This clonotype came up many times. This chain joins TRBV6-1 and TRBJ2-7, with D unclear. The V end was cut by 7 bases, the J end by 3 bases, with 7 bases between. Germline V gives CDR1 MNHNS, CDR2 SASEGT. This CDR3 has 11 amino acids. As DNA, the CDR3 is TGTGCCAGCAAGGAGATCTACGAGCAGTACTTC. Amino acid sequence: CASKEIYEQYF.

Comment on this clonotype: An end of the junction does not agree with germline; a read error may underlie this. J is TRBJ1-2 and V is TRBV2; the D is unclear. Germline V CDR1 and CDR2: SNHLY, FYNNEI. The CDR3 covers 15 residues. CDR3 nucleotide sequence: TGTGCCAGCAGTGTAGGGCAGACCATGAACACTGAAGCCTCCTTT. Protein sequence: CASSVGQTMNTEASF.

This clonotype was counted many times. Just one base apart from a much larger clone, this may be a read error. The chain employs TRBV5-1 and TRBJ1-2; the D is unclear. This CDR3 region has 12 residues. Trimming pared 0 bases from V and 4 bases from J, leaving 4 bases between. Germline values: CDR1 SGHRS, CDR2 YFSETQ. CDR3 DNA: TGCGCCAGCAGCTTGGGGGGCTATGGCTACACCTTC. This gives the protein CASSLGGYGYTF. Full variable domain (outside the CDR3, taken from reference TRBV5-1 and TRBJ1-2): KAGVTQTPRYLIKTRGQQVTLSCSPISGHRSVSWYQQTPGQGLQFLFEYFSETQRNKGNFPGRFSGRQFSNSRSEMNVSTLELGDSALYLCASSLGGYGYTFGSGTRLTVV.

The chain carries TRBV12-3 or TRBV12-4 and TRBJ1-1; D gene uncertain. The CDR3 length is 13 residues. Trimming left V 4 bases short and J 2 bases short, with 8 bases between. DNA for the CDR3: TGTGCCAGCAGTTCACCAGAAAACACTGAAGCTTTCTTT. Translated: CASSSPENTEAFF.

The chain has TRBV9 and TRBJ1-2; D is possibly TRBD1 (6 bases). The V end lost 0 bases, the J end lost 5 bases, and 11 bases lay between the germline ends. The CDR3 has 14 residues. The germline V gene has CDR1 SGDLS and CDR2 YYNGEE. CDR3 sequence (DNA): TGTGCCAGCAGCGTAGCTGGGACACTGTATGGCTACACCTTC. This translates into CASSVAGTLYGYTF.

The chain carries TRBV12-3 or TRBV12-4 and TRBJ1-6, with 9 bases aligning to TRBD1. Trimming at V came to 3 bases and at J to 10 bases, leaving 4 bases not matched to a gene. CDR3 size: 14 residues. CDR3 residues: CASSFRDRASPLHF. The CDR3 coding sequence is TGTGCCAGCAGTTTCCGGGACAGGGCATCACCCCTCCACTTT.

This clonotype was seen many times. The chain combines TRBV20-1 with TRBJ1-2, with 10 bases fitting TRBD1. Germline lookup yields CDR1 DFQATT and CDR2 SNEGSKA (reference sequence). V was clipped by 4 bases and J by 0 bases; unmatched bases: 8. The length of the CDR3 is 16 residues. CDR3 in amino acids: CSAIGGGQGTNYGYTF. In DNA, the CDR3 is TGCAGTGCTATAGGCGGGGGACAGGGGACTAACTATGGCTACACCTTC.

About this clonotype itself: At one end, the junction sequence differs from germline, possibly due to a read error. The chain is built from TRBV7-2 and TRBJ1-3; the D gene is possibly TRBD1 (5 bases). The CDR3 is 16 residues long. Germline CDR1 is SGHTA and CDR2 is FQGNSA. CDR3 DNA: TGTGCCAGCAGCGTAGCAGGGACGAATTCACCCCTCCCCATATATTTT. It yields the protein CASSVAGTNSPLPIYF.

To note about this clonotype: One end of the junction does not line up with germline, which may come from a read error. The gene calls are TRBV9 and TRBJ1-3; D uncertain. The CDR3 runs to 15 residues. Germline V gives CDR1 SGDLS, CDR2 YYNGEE. Here the CDR3 reads CASSPTGPSNNTIYF. The DNA for the CDR3 is TGCGCCAGCAGCCCCACGGGCCCTTCTAACAACACCATATATTTT.

This clonotype was observed many times. The chain couples TRBV6-5 to TRBJ2-2; D is uncertain. This CDR3 region has 15 residues. V shed 6 bases and J shed 6 bases, with 17 bases lying between them. The V gene's germline CDR1 is MNHEY and CDR2 SVGAGI. For the CDR3, the DNA is TGTGCCAGCAGGAGAGTTGCAGACCCGGCCGGGGAGCTGTTTTTT. Residues: CASRRVADPAGELFF.

The V and J genes are TRBV15 and TRBJ2-1; possibly TRBD2 for D (5 bases). The V end was cut by 0 bases, the J end by 10 bases, with 13 bases between. Germline CDR1 reads LNHNV; CDR2 reads YYDKDF (reference sequence). This CDR3 region has 14 residues. The CDR3 DNA is TGTGCCACCAGCAGAGACCCTAGCCCCCAGGAGCAGTTCTTC. Amino acid sequence: CATSRDPSPQEQFF.

The rearrangement uses TRBV7-2 and TRBJ2-3; weak D call: TRBD1 (6 bases). Germline V gene sequence: CDR1 SGHTA, CDR2 FQGNSA. V was clipped by 2 bases and J by 9 bases, with 24 bases between them. The CDR3 runs 17 residues. In DNA, the CDR3 is TGTGCCAGCAGCTTATCTCAGGGGAGCACTGAAGCATTCACGCAGTATTTT. It encodes CASSLSQGSTEAFTQYF.

The sample holds many counts of this clonotype. This chain links TRBV13 with TRBJ2-1; TRBD2 agrees at 9 bases. The CDR3 runs 18 residues. The V gene end was trimmed by 6 bases and the J gene end by 2 bases; junction bases not matched to a gene: 14. CDR1 and CDR2 from the germline V gene are PRHDT and FYEKMQ (reference sequence). The CDR3 loop reads CASSSPQKRGATYNEQFF. CDR3 DNA: TGTGCCAGCAGTTCCCCCCAAAAGCGGGGGGCCACCTACAATGAGCAGTTCTTC.

This clonotype was found many times. V usage is TRBV12-3 or TRBV12-4 and J usage is TRBJ1-5; 7 bases are a match to TRBD1. This CDR3 is built from 17 residues. The J segment lost 5 bases and the V segment lost 6 bases, leaving 16 bases of the junction unmatched. The chain's CDR3 is CASSHYRSRGFDQPQHF. The CDR3 nucleotides read TGTGCCAGCAGCCATTACCGTTCCAGGGGGTTCGATCAGCCCCAGCATTTT.

This clonotype was counted many times. The gene calls are TRBV19 and TRBJ1-6; D uncertain. Germline lookup yields CDR1 LNHDA and CDR2 SQIVND (reference sequence). V was trimmed by 6 bases and J by 9 bases, leaving 9 bases between them. CDR3 length: 12 amino acids. The chain's CDR3 is CASRTGLSPLHF. CDR3 sequence (DNA): TGTGCCAGTAGAACCGGGCTTTCACCCCTCCACTTT.

The CDR3 loop is CASSVGGGGSYNEQFF. The CDR3, as DNA: TGTGCCAGCAGCGTAGGGGGTGGAGGATCCTACAATGAGCAGTTCTTC. The genes are TRBV9 and TRBJ2-1; maybe TRBD2 (5 bases). The CDR3 loop spans 16 amino acids. The germline V gene encodes CDR1 SGDLS and CDR2 YYNGEE. V was trimmed by 0 bases and J by 1 base, leaving 11 bases between them.

The chain employs TRBV20-1 and TRBJ1-4; no clear D gene. This CDR3 is 14 amino acids long. V lost 3 bases and J lost 7, with 15 bases in between. Looked up from germline, CDR1 is DFQATT and CDR2 is SNEGSKA (reference sequence). The CDR3 bases are TGCAGTGCTAGGGGTGGTAATGGCGGTGAAAAACTGTTTTTT. This gives the protein CSARGGNGGEKLFF.

This rearrangement joins TRBV2 to TRBJ1-2, with D possibly TRBD1 on 5 matching bases. Trimming pared 6 bases from V and 0 bases from J, leaving 11 bases between. Germline V gives CDR1 SNHLY, CDR2 FYNNEI. This CDR3 contains 14 residues. The CDR3 DNA follows: TGTGCCAGCAGCCTCGACAGTCCTAACTATGGCTACACCTTC. It encodes CASSLDSPNYGYTF.

For this clonotype: An end of the junction differs from the germline gene, which may be a read error. This chain joins TRBV5-1 and TRBJ1-1; D is unclear. Germline-derived CDR1 and CDR2 are SGHRS and YFSETQ. The CDR3 runs to 13 residues. The CDR3 coding sequence is TGTGCCAGCAGCCGCGTAGCGGGGAGTGCAGCTTTCTTT. This encodes CASSRVAGSAAFF.

A word on this clonotype: The conserved final phenylalanine or tryptophan is absent from the CDR3, which likely points to a read error. J is TRBJ2-7 and V is TRBV10-1, with D perhaps TRBD1 (5 bases). Germline V gene data show CDR1 as WNHNN and CDR2 as SYGVQD (reference sequence). V was clipped by 0 bases and J by 10 bases, with 16 bases between them. This CDR3 comprises 14 residues. CDR3 DNA: TGCGCCAGCAGTGAGTCGATCGAGACAGAGAACCAGTACCTC. The encoded protein is CASSESIETENQYL.

V gene TRBV10-3 combines with J gene TRBJ2-1; the D call may be TRBD1 or TRBD2 (5 bases each). The germline gives CDR1 ENHRY, CDR2 SYGVKD. This CDR3 has 15 residues. Trimming took 1 base from V and 2 from J, leaving 9 bases between them. The CDR3 region has the DNA TGTGCCATCAGTGAGTTTGTGGGGGCCTACAATGAGCAGTTCTTC. This codes for CAISEFVGAYNEQFF.

This chain joins TRBV9 and TRBJ1-2, with 7 bases lining up with TRBD1. This CDR3 is 15 amino acids long. Trimming removed 3 bases from V and 12 bases from J; junction bases left unmatched: 17. Germline values: CDR1 SGDLS, CDR2 YYNGEE. The CDR3, as DNA: TGTGCCAGCAGCGGGGGACAGCCCAACTATGGCTACAACACCTTC. It encodes CASSGGQPNYGYNTF.

The V gene is TRBV7-9, the J gene TRBJ2-7; 8 positions match TRBD2. The CDR3 is 15 residues long. The junction had 9 bases not matched to a gene; V was cut back by 1 base and J by 7 bases. Germline V gene data show CDR1 as SEHNR and CDR2 as FQNEAQ (reference sequence). DNA of the CDR3: TGTGCCAGCAGCTTAGTAGGACTAGCACTCGGGGAGCAGTACTTC. This translates into CASSLVGLALGEQYF.